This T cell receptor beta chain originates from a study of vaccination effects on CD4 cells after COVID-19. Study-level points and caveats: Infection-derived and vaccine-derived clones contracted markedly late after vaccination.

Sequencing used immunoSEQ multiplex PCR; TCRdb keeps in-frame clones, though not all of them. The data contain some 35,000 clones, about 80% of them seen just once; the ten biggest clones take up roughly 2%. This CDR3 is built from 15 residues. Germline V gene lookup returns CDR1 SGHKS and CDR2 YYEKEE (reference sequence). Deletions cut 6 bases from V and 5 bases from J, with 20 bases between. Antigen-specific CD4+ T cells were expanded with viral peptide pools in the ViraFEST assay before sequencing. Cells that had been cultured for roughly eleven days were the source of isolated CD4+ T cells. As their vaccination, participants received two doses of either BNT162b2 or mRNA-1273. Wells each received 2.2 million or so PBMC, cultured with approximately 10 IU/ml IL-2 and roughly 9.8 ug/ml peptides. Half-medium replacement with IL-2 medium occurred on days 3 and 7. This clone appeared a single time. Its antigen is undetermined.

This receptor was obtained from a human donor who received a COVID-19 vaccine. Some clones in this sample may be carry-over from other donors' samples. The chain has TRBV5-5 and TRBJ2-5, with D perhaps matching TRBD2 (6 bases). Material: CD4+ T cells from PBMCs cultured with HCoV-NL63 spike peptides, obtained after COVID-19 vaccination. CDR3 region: CASKRSGGGDETQYF. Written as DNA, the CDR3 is TGTGCCAGCAAGAGGTCAGGAGGAGGGGATGAGACCCAGTACTTC.